This T cell receptor (beta chain) was recovered during a study of shared clonotypes between healthy human individuals. Study-wide results and limits: Among donors, the sharing of clonotypes was expected to be influenced by sequencing depth. It was the few donors that limited the genetic and exposure-history diversity represented.

Method: immunoSEQ multiplex PCR; TCRdb's copy keeps in-frame clones and lacks some. The sample holds 400,000 to 550,000 clones, 70% to 80% seen once. A word on this clone: Its antigen is not known.

Adult Caucasians living in Nashville, Tennessee made up all of the donors. Genomic DNA of unsorted samples came from some 91 million PBMCs. The receptor's source is a woman in her forties in good health. Some clones in this sample may be carry-over from other donors' samples. Sequenced sample: PBMCs.

This chain's CDR3 is CASSRRTSGSRSPDTQYF. The CDR3 region has the DNA TGTGCCAGTAGCCGCCGGACTAGCGGGAGTAGGAGTCCAGATACGCAGTATTTT. The chain couples TRBV19 to TRBJ2-3; the match to TRBD2 covers 13 bases. There are 18 residues in the CDR3. The junction had 13 bases not matched to a gene; V was cut back by 6 bases and J by 4 bases. From germline, CDR1 is LNHDA and CDR2 SQIVND (reference sequence).